Detailed here is one T cell receptor beta chain. Its matching antigen is unknown. Reverse transcription used about 0.45 to 1 ug RNA and random hexamers. Coverage of TCR beta CDR3 amplification by immunoSEQ multiplex PCR extended to 54 Vbeta and 13 Jbeta. Each CDR3 protein gets one entry after TCRdb re-called the immunoSEQ multiplex PCR reads with MiXCR. The repertoire holds over 150,000 distinct CDR3 sequences, with 85% to 95% as singletons. CD8+ and CD4+ T cells circulating in blood were sequenced for TCR beta. Patients with Susac syndrome met diagnostic criteria that were recently defined for definite or probable disease. This entry belongs to a study of CD8 T cells in Susac syndrome. The study's findings and limits: In Susac syndrome, the CD4+ T cell repertoires did not show clonal expansion.

CDR1 LNHNV and CDR2 YYDKDF come from the germline V gene (reference sequence). This CDR3 has 15 residues. The V gene lost 0 bases and the J gene lost 3 bases, with 9 bases spanning the gap. The sample taken for sequencing was CD4+ T cells from PBMCs. This clonotype was sampled from a human donor with Susac syndrome. This chain joins TRBV15 and TRBJ1-3; a possible D gene is TRBD1 (6 bases). CDR3 loop: CATSRDRGGGNTIYF. CDR3 bases: TGTGCCACCAGCAGAGACCGAGGGGGTGGAAACACCATATATTTT.